These 25 T cell receptor beta chains came from one sample sequenced in a study of control samples from healthy donors and cancer patients. TCRdb keeps only in-frame clones here, not all; method: immunoSEQ multiplex PCR. The data show about 70,000 clones, about 80% seen once. The sequenced material came from PBMCs. All receptors come from a woman aged 45-59 years with lung cancer.

The J gene is TRBJ2-5, the V gene TRBV7-7; a weak D match, TRBD1 (5 bases). V was pared by 1 base and J by 4 bases, with 13 bases between. The CDR3 has 15 amino acids. CDR1 is SSHAT and CDR2 is FNYEAQ in the germline V gene (reference sequence). Here the CDR3 DNA reads TGTGCCAGCAGCTTAGGGAATCAGGGCGGAGAGACCCAGTACTTC. Encoded protein: CASSLGNQGGETQYF.

V usage is TRBV15 and J usage is TRBJ1-5, with 9 bases aligning to TRBD1. The CDR3 totals 16 residues. Germline values: CDR1 LNHNV, CDR2 YYDKDF (reference sequence). J gave up 1 base and V 5 bases, and 6 bases lay outside the gene matches. The CDR3 bases are TGTGCCACCAGCCCTGGGACAGGGAAGAGCAATCAGCCCCAGCATTTT. Protein: CATSPGTGKSNQPQHF.

The V gene is TRBV5-1, the J gene TRBJ2-7; D possibly matches TRBD1 or TRBD2 (7 bases each). Trimming took 4 bases from V and 5 from J, leaving 16 bases between them. Germline assignment: CDR1 SGHRS and CDR2 YFSETQ. This CDR3 region has 14 residues. CDR3 sequence: CASSGEGATDEQYF. The CDR3, as DNA: TGCGCCAGCAGCGGGGAGGGGGCAACGGACGAGCAGTACTTC.

This chain links TRBV6-5 with TRBJ2-3, with D possibly being TRBD2 (6 bases). This CDR3 has 13 amino acids. Germline assignment: CDR1 MNHEY and CDR2 SVGAGI. V was shortened by 7 bases and J by 3 bases, with 11 bases between the two germline ends. The CDR3 DNA sequence: TGTGCCAGCATCCTCCGGGGGACAGATACGCAGTATTTT. Translating it yields CASILRGTDTQYF.

This chain connects TRBV24-1 to TRBJ1-2, with TRBD1 identical over 8 bases. From germline, CDR1 is KGHDR and CDR2 SFDVKD. The CDR3 contains 14 residues. After removal of 2 bases from V and 5 bases from J, the junction contained 3 bases not matched to a gene. CDR3 in DNA: TGTGCCACCAGTGATTCCGGGACAGGATATGGCTACACCTTC. Protein sequence: CATSDSGTGYGYTF.

In this sample, this clone is medium-sized (0.01 to 0.1%). The rearrangement joins TRBV10-3 to TRBJ1-1; D not resolved. Germline assignment: CDR1 ENHRY and CDR2 SYGVKD. V lost 2 bases and J lost 5, with 12 bases in between. This CDR3 has 14 residues. The CDR3 protein is CAISEESGKTEAFF. The CDR3 nucleotides read TGTGCCATCAGTGAGGAGTCGGGCAAGACTGAAGCTTTCTTT.

J is TRBJ1-2 and V is TRBV6-5; 8 bases fit TRBD1. The CDR3 sequence is 15 residues long. Germline lookup yields CDR1 MNHEY and CDR2 SVGAGI. Trimming cost V 6 bases and J 2 bases; bases outside gene matches: 8. CDR3 coding DNA: TGTGCCAGCAGCCCAGGACAGGGTACCAACTATGGCTACACCTTC. Protein product: CASSPGQGTNYGYTF.

This chain links TRBV6-6 with TRBJ1-2; 9 bases align to TRBD1. In germline, CDR1 is MNHNY, CDR2 SVGAGI (reference sequence). V dropped 6 bases and J dropped 3; count of bases not matched to a gene: 5. This CDR3 has 14 residues. The CDR3 nucleotides are TGTGCCAGCAGGATGGGACAGGGCTACTATGGCTACACCTTC. Its translation: CASRMGQGYYGYTF.

The rearrangement uses TRBV7-3 and TRBJ1-1; the D is unclear. Germline V CDR1 and CDR2: SGHTA, FQGTGA. The CDR3 covers 15 residues. Trimming removed 1 base from V and 4 bases from J, with 13 bases in between. The DNA for the CDR3 is TGTGCCAGCAGCTTAATACCAGGCATCGCCACTGAAGCTTTCTTT. Protein: CASSLIPGIATEAFF.

This clone was counted between two and nine times. This chain links TRBV5-1 with TRBJ2-5, with 11 bases aligning to TRBD2. V lost 0 bases to trimming and J lost 2 bases; unmatched junction nucleotides: 6. CDR1 and CDR2 (germline): SGHRS, YFSETQ. The CDR3 runs 17 residues. CDR3 in amino acids: CASSLGVAGGHQETQYF. The CDR3 DNA sequence: TGCGCCAGCAGCTTGGGAGTAGCGGGGGGGCATCAAGAGACCCAGTACTTC.

The CDR3 spells CASSSPGQGMNTEAFF. The CDR3 nucleotides are TGTGCCAGCAGTTCCCCGGGACAGGGAATGAACACTGAAGCTTTCTTT. The chain carries TRBV28 and TRBJ1-1, with TRBD1 matching over 9 bases. Germline-derived CDR1 and CDR2 are MDHEN and SYDVKM. The CDR3 runs to 16 residues. The ends lost 4 bases at V and 0 bases at J; junction bases unmatched: 6.

The J gene is TRBJ1-1, the V gene TRBV18; D remains unclear. Trimming took off 3 bases at V and 0 bases at J, with 5 bases between the two ends. The length of the CDR3 is 13 residues. The germline V gene has CDR1 KGHSH and CDR2 LQKENI. The CDR3 DNA follows: TGTGCCAGCTCACCGGGGATGAACACTGAAGCTTTCTTT. Protein product: CASSPGMNTEAFF.

The gene calls are TRBV3-1 (or the pseudogene TRBV3-2) and TRBJ1-4, with a possible D match to TRBD1 (5 bases). Per germline, CDR1 LGHDT and CDR2 YNNKEL (reference sequence). The germline V and J ends were trimmed by 3 bases and 7 bases, with 18 bases remaining between them. The CDR3 is made up of 16 amino acids. CDR3: CASSHSTFQGSEKLFF. The CDR3 nucleotides read TGTGCCAGCAGCCACTCTACCTTTCAGGGTAGTGAAAAACTGTTTTTT.

V gene TRBV7-9 combines with J gene TRBJ2-5; TRBD1 aligns across 7 bases. Trimming at V came to 5 bases and at J to 2 bases, leaving 8 bases not matched to a gene. There are 15 residues in the CDR3. Germline CDR1 is SEHNR and CDR2 is FQNEAQ (reference sequence). The DNA for the CDR3 is TGTGCCAGCAGCACGATGGGACAGATTCAAGAGACCCAGTACTTC. It encodes CASSTMGQIQETQYF.

This clone was counted between two and nine times. The chain combines TRBV7-6 with TRBJ2-7, with D uncertain. The CDR3 covers 12 residues. Germline V gives CDR1 SGHVS, CDR2 FNYEAQ. V lost 6 bases, J lost 3 bases, and 9 bases lay in between. CDR3 bases: TGTGCCAGCAGTCTTGAAATCTACGAGCAGTACTTC. This codes for CASSLEIYEQYF.

The V and J genes are TRBV28 and TRBJ1-1, with D perhaps TRBD1 (5 bases). The CDR3 loop spans 14 amino acids. Germline V gene lookup returns CDR1 MDHEN and CDR2 SYDVKM. Trimming took off 3 bases at V and 10 bases at J, with 18 bases between the two ends. CDR3 sequence reads: CASSFLRQTEIAFF. The CDR3 coding sequence is TGTGCCAGCAGTTTTCTCCGGCAGACAGAGATAGCTTTCTTT.

The chain carries TRBV7-7 and TRBJ2-3; D gene unclear. The CDR3 extends over 14 amino acids. V dropped 5 bases and J dropped 1 base, with 10 bases sitting between them. CDR1 and CDR2 from the germline V gene are SSHAT and FNYEAQ (reference sequence). CDR3 loop: CASSPSRGTDTQYF. The CDR3 DNA follows: TGTGCCAGCAGCCCCAGCCGAGGCACAGATACGCAGTATTTT.

This sequence joins TRBV11-3 and TRBJ2-3; a possible D gene is TRBD2 (5 bases). The germline CDR1 and CDR2 sequences are SGHNT and YENEEA. CDR3 length: 16 amino acids. Trimming removed 3 bases at V and 2 bases at J, with 15 bases between. For the CDR3, the DNA is TGTGCCAGCAGCTTGCCCGGGATTAAGGACACAGATACGCAGTATTTT. This sequence encodes CASSLPGIKDTDTQYF.

This clone occurred once. The J gene is TRBJ1-5, the V gene TRBV4-1, with 7 positions matching TRBD1. With 4 bases clipped from V and 5 bases from J, the junction kept 8 bases outside the gene matches. Germline loops: CDR1 MGHRA, CDR2 YSYEKL. This CDR3 comprises 15 residues. The CDR3 DNA follows: TGCGCCAGCAGCCTTAGACAGGGATACGATCAGCCCCAGCATTTT. Protein sequence: CASSLRQGYDQPQHF.

The chain carries TRBV9 and TRBJ1-2; D gene uncertain. V lost 0 bases to trimming and J lost 10 bases, with 16 bases between them. The CDR3 has 14 amino acids. The germline CDR1 and CDR2 sequences are SGDLS and YYNGEE. Here the CDR3 reads CASSVGGGNGDYTF. CDR3 nucleotides: TGTGCCAGCAGCGTAGGAGGAGGGAATGGTGACTACACCTTC.

The chain couples TRBV30 to TRBJ2-7; possibly TRBD1 or TRBD2 for D (5 bases each). The V end was cut by 8 bases, the J end by 4 bases, with 12 bases between. The CDR3 extends over 11 amino acids. Germline assignment: CDR1 GTSNPN and CDR2 SVGIG (reference sequence). CDR3 region: CAGGQGYEQYF. For the CDR3, the DNA is TGTGCCGGAGGACAAGGGTACGAGCAGTACTTC.

Comment on this clone: This CDR3 is also generated by other DNA sequences in the sample. This chain joins TRBV6-2 or TRBV6-3 and TRBJ1-5; D gene uncertain. With 5 bases removed from V and 0 bases from J, the gap between germline ends came to 11 bases. This CDR3 comprises 15 residues. CDR1 and CDR2 from the germline V gene are MNHEY and SVGEGT. The CDR3 is CASSDGRSSNQPQHF. CDR3 nucleotides: TGTGCCAGCAGTGATGGGCGGTCTAGCAATCAGCCCCAGCATTTT.

The gene calls are TRBV28 and TRBJ1-2; no definite D call. Germline V gene sequence: CDR1 MDHEN, CDR2 SYDVKM. V lost 4 bases and J lost 5, with 17 bases in between. The CDR3 sequence is 15 residues long. The CDR3 is CASSYPYTIQYGYTF. The CDR3 DNA reads as TGTGCCAGCAGTTACCCCTACACGATACAGTATGGCTACACCTTC.

This clone was counted a single time. The chain is built from TRBV4-3 and TRBJ1-6, with 8 nucleotides matching TRBD1. Germline V lookup: CDR1 LGHNA, CDR2 YSLEER. The CDR3 runs to 14 residues. Losses at the gene ends were 2 bases for V and 10 bases for J; bases not matched to a gene: 4. DNA of the CDR3: TGCGCCAGCAGCCAACAGGGGGCTAGCTCACCCCTCCACTTT. Protein: CASSQQGASSPLHF.

The chain recombines TRBV28 with TRBJ1-5; 8 nucleotides match TRBD1. Germline V gene lookup returns CDR1 MDHEN and CDR2 SYDVKM. CDR3 size: 16 residues. V lost 5 bases and J lost 0; bases outside the gene matches: 6. This CDR3 is CASSLTGQGSNQPQHF. The CDR3 DNA reads TGTGCCAGCAGTCTGACCGGACAGGGTAGCAATCAGCCCCAGCATTTT.